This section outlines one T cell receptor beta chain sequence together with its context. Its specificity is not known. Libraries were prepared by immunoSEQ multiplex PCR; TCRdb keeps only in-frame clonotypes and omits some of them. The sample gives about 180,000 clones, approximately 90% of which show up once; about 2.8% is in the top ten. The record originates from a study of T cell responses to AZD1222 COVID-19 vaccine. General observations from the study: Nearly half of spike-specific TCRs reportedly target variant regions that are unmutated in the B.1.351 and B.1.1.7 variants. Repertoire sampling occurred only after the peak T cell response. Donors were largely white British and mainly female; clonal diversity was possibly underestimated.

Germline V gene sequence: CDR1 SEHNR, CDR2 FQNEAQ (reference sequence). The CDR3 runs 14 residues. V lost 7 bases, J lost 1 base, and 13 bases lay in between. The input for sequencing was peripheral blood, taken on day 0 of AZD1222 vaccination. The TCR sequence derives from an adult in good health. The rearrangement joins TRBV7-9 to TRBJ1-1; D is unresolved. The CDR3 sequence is CASTKSLQNTEAFF. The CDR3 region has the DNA TGTGCCAGCACCAAGTCCCTACAGAACACTGAAGCTTTCTTT. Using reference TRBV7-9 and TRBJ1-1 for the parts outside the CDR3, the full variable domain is DTGVSQNPRHKITKRGQNVTFRCDPISEHNRLYWYRQTLGQGPEFLTYFQNEAQLEKSRLLSDRFSAERPKGSFSTLEIQRTEQGDSAMYLCASTKSLQNTEAFFGQGTRLTVV.